These 10 T cell receptor beta chains were sequenced from one sample in a study of T and B cells in COVID-19 patients. From blood, about 250-550 ng of genomic DNA served as TRB template. TRB rearrangements were amplified by multiplex PCR with BIOMED2 TRB-A/B primers. TCRdb called the multiplex PCR reads again in MiXCR, with one record for every CDR3 protein. The sample lists 20,000 to 30,000 distinct CDR3 sequences; around a third were seen once. The specimen sequenced was blood. The receptors stem from a human donor who had recovered from COVID-19.

The table lists this clonotype with a count of one. V and J are TRBV4-2 and TRBJ2-3; 8 bases agree with TRBD2. Germline V lookup: CDR1 LGHNA, CDR2 YNFKEQ. V trimming: 0 bases; J trimming: 5 bases; junction bases outside the gene matches: 7. The CDR3 has 16 amino acids. The CDR3 nucleotides read TGTGCCAGCAGCCAAGATCTAAGCGGGGGAATAGATACGCAGTATTTT. Residues: CASSQDLSGGIDTQYF.

There are a few counts of this clonotype. The J gene is TRBJ2-7, the V gene TRBV7-2; 8 nucleotides match TRBD2. V lost 2 bases, J lost 0 bases, and 3 bases stayed unmatched. There are 15 residues in the CDR3. Germline values: CDR1 SGHTA, CDR2 FQGNSA. CDR3 sequence reads: CASSLRGLGSYEQYF. The CDR3 DNA reads TGTGCCAGCAGCTTAAGGGGACTAGGCTCCTACGAGCAGTACTTC.

This chain links TRBV6-2 or TRBV6-3 with TRBJ2-7; no definite D call. V was shortened by 6 bases and J by 5 bases, with 23 bases between the two germline ends. The CDR3 loop spans 16 amino acids. The germline gives CDR1 MNHEY, CDR2 SVGEGT. CDR3 sequence (DNA): TGTGCCAGCAGGAACCCAGGAGCGTACCGTCGGGACGAGCAGTACTTC. Translation: CASRNPGAYRRDEQYF.

A few counts support this clonotype. This CDR3 reads CASRTYSAGELFF. The CDR3 DNA reads TGTGCCAGCAGAACCTATTCGGCCGGGGAGCTGTTTTTT. J is TRBJ2-2 and V is TRBV12-3 or TRBV12-4, with D hard to call. With 6 bases removed from V and 6 bases from J, the gap between germline ends came to 11 bases. The CDR3 length is 13 residues.

This clonotype is medium-sized in the sample. This chain uses TRBV27 with TRBJ2-3; maybe TRBD2 (6 bases). V shed 2 bases and J shed 1 base, with 10 bases lying between them. CDR1 and CDR2 (germline): MNHEY, SMNVEV (reference sequence). There are 15 residues in the CDR3. The CDR3 nucleotides read TGTGCCAGCAGTTTAGGGTCTAGCGGCACAGATACGCAGTATTTT. This sequence encodes CASSLGSSGTDTQYF.

This clonotype was counted a few times. J is TRBJ2-6 and V is TRBV4-1; D call uncertain. Trimming left V 0 bases short and J 1 base short, with 7 bases between. This CDR3 spans 16 amino acids. Germline values: CDR1 MGHRA, CDR2 YSYEKL. CDR3 protein: CASSQDPWSGANVLTF. DNA for the CDR3: TGCGCCAGCAGCCAAGATCCCTGGTCTGGGGCCAACGTCCTGACTTTC.

The sample holds a few counts of this clonotype. This sequence joins TRBV13 and TRBJ2-5, with D hard to call. The CDR3 consists of 13 residues. The germline CDR1 and CDR2 sequences are PRHDT and FYEKMQ (reference sequence). V was pared by 8 bases and J by 0 bases, with 10 bases between. CDR3 sequence reads: CASSQEYQETQYF. CDR3 DNA sequence: TGTGCCAGCTCTCAGGAATACCAAGAGACCCAGTACTTC.

This clonotype turned up a few times. The chain has TRBV6-5 and TRBJ2-5, with D possibly TRBD2 on 7 matching bases. Germline V gives CDR1 MNHEY, CDR2 SVGAGI. The CDR3 spans 15 residues. The V end was cut by 4 bases, the J end by 5 bases, with 17 bases between. This CDR3 is CASSLARGLRETQYF. The CDR3 region has the DNA TGTGCCAGCAGTTTGGCCAGGGGACTACGGGAGACCCAGTACTTC.

V usage is TRBV19 and J usage is TRBJ2-6; possibly TRBD1 for D (6 bases). V lost 9 bases and J 4 bases, leaving 19 bases between the germline ends. The germline gives CDR1 LNHDA, CDR2 SQIVND (reference sequence). The CDR3 extends over 16 amino acids. The DNA of the CDR3 is TGTGCCAGCAGTCGTCTACAGGGAACCGGGGCCAACGTCCTGACTTTC. Translation: CASSRLQGTGANVLTF. The whole variable domain, filled in from reference TRBV19 and TRBJ2-6, reads DGGITQSPKYLFRKEGQNVTLSCEQNLNHDAMYWYRQDPGQGLRLIYYSQIVNDFQKGDIAEGYSVSREKKESFPLTVTSAQKNPTAFYLCASSRLQGTGANVLTFGAGSRLTVL.

This clonotype occurred a few times. The chain carries TRBV6-6 and TRBJ1-2, with 7 bases fitting TRBD1. With V trimmed by 5 bases and J by 3 bases, 6 bases remained unmatched. The CDR3 has 14 amino acids. Germline V gene lookup returns CDR1 MNHNY and CDR2 SVGAGI (reference sequence). This chain's CDR3 is CASSNGQEYYGYTF. CDR3 sequence (DNA): TGTGCCAGCAGTAACGGACAGGAGTACTATGGCTACACCTTC.